This T cell receptor beta chain was sequenced in a study of cytomegalovirus exposure and HLA in healthy donors. CDR1 is SGHRS, CDR2 YFSETQ, per germline. This CDR3 comprises 15 residues. The ends lost 2 bases at V and 6 bases at J; junction bases unmatched: 3. Primers included in the PCR were 60 Vbeta and 13 Jbeta primers. Methods used by the authors: It was a later analysis that counted tens of millions of unique TCR beta chains, of which around 11 million were shared. Profiling relied on immunoSEQ multiplex PCR, and the TCRdb table lists in-frame clones only, not all of them. V, J and clone size are those of that table, while D and trimming were read from the DNA. Here the sample spans around 150,000 clones, approximately 81% being singletons.

This chain links TRBV5-1 with TRBJ2-2; 11 bases agree with TRBD1. This TCR derives from a woman aged 25-40 years in good health and CMV-seropositive. The sequenced material came from PBMCs. The CDR3 DNA reads as TGCGCCAGCAGCTTAAGGGGACAGGGGGCCGGGGAGCTGTTTTTT. This translates into CASSLRGQGAGELFF. Full variable domain (outside the CDR3, taken from reference TRBV5-1 and TRBJ2-2): KAGVTQTPRYLIKTRGQQVTLSCSPISGHRSVSWYQQTPGQGLQFLFEYFSETQRNKGNFPGRFSGRQFSNSRSEMNVSTLELGDSALYLCASSLRGQGAGELFFGEGSRLTVL.